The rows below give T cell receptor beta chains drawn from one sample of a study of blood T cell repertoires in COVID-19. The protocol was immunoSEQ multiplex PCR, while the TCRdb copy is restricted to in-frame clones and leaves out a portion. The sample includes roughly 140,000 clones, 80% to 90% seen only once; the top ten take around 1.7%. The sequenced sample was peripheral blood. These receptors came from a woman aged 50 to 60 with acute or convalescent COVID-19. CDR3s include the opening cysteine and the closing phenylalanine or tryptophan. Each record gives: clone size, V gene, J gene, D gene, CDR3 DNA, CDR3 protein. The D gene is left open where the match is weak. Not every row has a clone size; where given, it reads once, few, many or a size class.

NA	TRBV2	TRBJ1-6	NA	TGTGCCAGCAGGCCACAGGGCTATAATTCACCCCTCCACTTT	CASRPQGYNSPLHF
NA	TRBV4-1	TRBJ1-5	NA	TGCGCCAGCAGCCACGAGCAGGGCAATCAGCCCCAGCATTTT	CASSHEQGNQPQHF
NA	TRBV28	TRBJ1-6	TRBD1	TGTGCCAGCAGTAGTATCGGGACAGGCCGTTCACCCCTCCACTTT	CASSSIGTGRSPLHF
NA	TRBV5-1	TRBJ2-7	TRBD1	TGCGCCAGCAGCTTGGCCGGGACAGGGACCTACGAGCAGTACTTC	CASSLAGTGTYEQYF
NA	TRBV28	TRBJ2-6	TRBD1	TGTGCCAGCAGTTGGGCAGGATGGACAGGAGCCTCTGGGGCCAACGTCCTGACTTTC	CASSWAGWTGASGANVLTF
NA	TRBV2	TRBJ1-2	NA	TGTGCCAGCAGCGGTACAGGGCTTGAGGGCTACACCTTC	CASSGTGLEGYTF
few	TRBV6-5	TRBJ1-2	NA	TGTGCCAGCAGTTACTCAGGGGTTCTTAACTATGGCTACACCTTC	CASSYSGVLNYGYTF
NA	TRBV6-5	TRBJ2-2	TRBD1	TGTGCCAGCAGTCACAGGGGGAACACCGGGGAGCTGTTTTTT	CASSHRGNTGELFF
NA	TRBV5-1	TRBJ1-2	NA	TGCGCCAGCAGCCCGTCCGGACAGCCTGCTAACTATGGCTACACCTTC	CASSPSGQPANYGYTF
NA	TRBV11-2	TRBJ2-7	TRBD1	TGTGCCAGCAGCTTAACCTCAGACAGGGTCGAGCAGTACTTC	CASSLTSDRVEQYF
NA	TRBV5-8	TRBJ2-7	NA	TGTGCCAGCAGCCTACTCCTTCCGGGCTCCTACGAGCAGTACTTC	CASSLLLPGSYEQYF
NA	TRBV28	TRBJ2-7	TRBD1	TGTGCCAGCACCTCGGGGACAGGGGTGCCCTACGAGCAGTACTTC	CASTSGTGVPYEQYF
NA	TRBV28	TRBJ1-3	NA	TGTGCCAGCACCTCCCTGGACAGATCTGGAAACACCATATATTTT	CASTSLDRSGNTIYF
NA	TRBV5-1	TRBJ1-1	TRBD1	TGCGCCAGCAGCCCCTTCCCCGACAGGGGGCAAGGTGAAGCTTTCTTT	CASSPFPDRGQGEAFF
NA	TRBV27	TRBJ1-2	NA	TGTGCCAGCAGGCTGGCAGGGAACTATGGCTACACCTTC	CASRLAGNYGYTF
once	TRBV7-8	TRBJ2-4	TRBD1	TGTGCCAGCAGCTCCCGGGGACAGACTTTAAACAAAAACATTCAGTACTTC	CASSSRGQTLNKNIQYF
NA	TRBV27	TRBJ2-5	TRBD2	TGTGCCAGCAGACCCGGGACTAGCGGGGTGAGACAAGAGACCCAGTACTTC	CASRPGTSGVRQETQYF
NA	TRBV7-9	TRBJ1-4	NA	TGTGCCAGCAGCCCCACCCAGGGCCTGGAAACAATGTTTTTT	CASSPTQGLETMFF
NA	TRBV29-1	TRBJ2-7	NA	TGCAGCGCCACCGGGGACAATCTCTACGAGCAGTACTTC	CSATGDNLYEQYF
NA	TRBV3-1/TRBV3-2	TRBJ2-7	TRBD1	TGTGCCAGCAGCCCAATACCCAGAACAGGGGGTGGATGGCGCGAGCAGTACTTC	CASSPIPRTGGGWREQYF
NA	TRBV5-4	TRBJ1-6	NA	TGTGCCAGCAGCTTGAAAGAACCGAGCTCCTATAATTCACCCCTCCACTTT	CASSLKEPSSYNSPLHF
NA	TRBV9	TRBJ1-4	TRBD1	TGTGCCAGCAGCGTAGATTTAACGACTGGGCTGGGGACAGAGAATGAAAAACTGTTTTTT	CASSVDLTTGLGTENEKLFF
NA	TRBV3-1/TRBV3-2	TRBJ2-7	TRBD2	TGTGCCAGCAGCCAGGGACTAGCGGCCTCCTACGAGCAGTACTTC	CASSQGLAASYEQYF
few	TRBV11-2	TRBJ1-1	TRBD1	TGTGCCAGCAGCTTCACAGGGGGAAGAAACACTGAAGCTTTCTTT	CASSFTGGRNTEAFF
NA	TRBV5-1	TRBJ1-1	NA	TGCGCCAGCAGCTCGGGAGGCACTCGTCGGGCGAACACTGAAGCTTTCTTT	CASSSGGTRRANTEAFF
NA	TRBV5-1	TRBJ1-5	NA	TGCGCCAGCAGCGTGGGACAAGAGAATCAGCCCCAGCATTTT	CASSVGQENQPQHF
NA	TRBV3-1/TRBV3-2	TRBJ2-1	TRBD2	TGTGCCAGCAGCGAGACTAGCGGCCCCTACAATGAGCAGTTCTTC	CASSETSGPYNEQFF
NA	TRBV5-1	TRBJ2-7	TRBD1	TGCGCCAGCAGCAACCTACAGGGGGTGGGTCGCAACGAGCAGTACTTC	CASSNLQGVGRNEQYF
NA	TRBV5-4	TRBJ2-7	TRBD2	TGTGCCAGCAGCTCGACTAGCGGGGGAGGTCCCGAGCAGTACTTC	CASSSTSGGGPEQYF
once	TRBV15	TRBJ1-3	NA	TGTGCCACCAGCAGAGATACAGGCGGGAGAAACACCATATATTTT	CATSRDTGGRNTIYF
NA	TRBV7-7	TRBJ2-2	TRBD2	TGTGCTAGCAGCTCCGAGTCCCTCACTAGCGCGAACACCGGGGAGCTGTTTTTT	CASSSESLTSANTGELFF
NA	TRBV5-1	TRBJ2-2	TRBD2	TGCGCCAGCAGCTTGTCACGGGGGGGATCCACCGGGGAGCTGTTTTTT	CASSLSRGGSTGELFF
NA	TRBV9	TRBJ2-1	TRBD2	TGTGCCAGCAGCCCCCCCGGGACTAGCAGAGGTAATGAGCAGTTCTTC	CASSPPGTSRGNEQFF
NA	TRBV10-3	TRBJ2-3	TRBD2	TGTGCCACATTCGGGACTAGCGCGGGGGATACGCAGTATTTT	CATFGTSAGDTQYF
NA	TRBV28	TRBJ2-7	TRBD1	TGTGCCAGCAGACCTCTCGGACAGGGAGAGACCTACGAGCAGTACTTC	CASRPLGQGETYEQYF
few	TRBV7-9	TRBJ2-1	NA	TGTGCCAGCAGCTCCACTGCTCGCGACACCAGGCATGAGCAGTTCTTC	CASSSTARDTRHEQFF
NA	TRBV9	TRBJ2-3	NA	TGTGCCAGCAGCCCACATCTACAGGCCGATACGCAGTATTTT	CASSPHLQADTQYF
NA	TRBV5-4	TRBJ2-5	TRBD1	TGTGCCAGCAGCGGGGGACAGAGACAAGAGACCCAGTACTTC	CASSGGQRQETQYF
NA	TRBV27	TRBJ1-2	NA	TGTGCCAGCAGTTTAAGTCAGGGCTATGGCTACACCTTC	CASSLSQGYGYTF
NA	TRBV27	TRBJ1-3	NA	TGTGCCAGCAGTAGATCCGGGGTCGGAAACACCATATATTTT	CASSRSGVGNTIYF
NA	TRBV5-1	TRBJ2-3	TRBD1	TGCGCCAGTCGGACAGGGGGCACAGATACGCAGTATTTT	CASRTGGTDTQYF
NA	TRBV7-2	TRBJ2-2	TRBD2	TGTGCCAGCAGCCGCCGGCTGGGGACTATTAATGGGGAGCTGTTTTTT	CASSRRLGTINGELFF
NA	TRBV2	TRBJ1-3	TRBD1	TGTGCCAGCAGGGGGACAGGGGCTGGAAACACCATATATTTT	CASRGTGAGNTIYF
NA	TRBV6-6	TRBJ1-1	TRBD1	TGTGCCAGCAGTTACGGGACAGGGCTTTTGAACACTGAAGCTTTCTTT	CASSYGTGLLNTEAFF
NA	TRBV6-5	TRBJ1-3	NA	TGTGCCAGCAGCCAACAGGGTCACTCTGGAAACACCATATATTTT	CASSQQGHSGNTIYF
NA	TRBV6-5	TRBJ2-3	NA	TGTGCCAGCAGTTCCCCGGTTGGAGATACGCAGTATTTT	CASSSPVGDTQYF
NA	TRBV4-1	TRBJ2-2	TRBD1	TGCGCCAGCAGCAAGATGCCGTTGGTCGGGACAGCTAACACCGGGGAGCTGTTTTTT	CASSKMPLVGTANTGELFF
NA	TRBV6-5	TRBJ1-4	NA	TGTGCCAGCCTTCGGGGGGGAAGTGAAAAACTGTTTTTT	CASLRGGSEKLFF
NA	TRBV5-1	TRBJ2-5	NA	TGCGCCAGCAGCTTGGCCCCGGTTGAGACCCAGTACTTC	CASSLAPVETQYF
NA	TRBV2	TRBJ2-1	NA	TGTGCCAGCAGCCGGGACTCCAGCTCCTACAATGAGCAGTTCTTC	CASSRDSSSYNEQFF
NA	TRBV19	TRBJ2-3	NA	TGTGCCAGTACAGGGTTCGATACGCAGTATTTT	CASTGFDTQYF
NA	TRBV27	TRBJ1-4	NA	TGTGCCAGCAGTCCAAGGAAGGGGGCAACTAATGAAAAACTGTTTTTT	CASSPRKGATNEKLFF
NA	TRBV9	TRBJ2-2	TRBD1	TGTGCCAGCAGTGGGACAGGGGCGGTCTCCGGGGAGCTGTTTTTT	CASSGTGAVSGELFF